The 5 T cell receptor beta chains given below trace back to one sample, sequenced in a study of T cell responses to AZD1222 COVID-19 vaccine. The data were produced by immunoSEQ multiplex PCR, yet TCRdb's version contains in-frame clones alone and is incomplete. The sample shows approximately 100,000 clones, about 83% of them seen only once. The sample in question was peripheral blood, obtained on day 0 of AZD1222 vaccination. These receptors were collected from an adult in good health.

The genes are TRBV5-1 and TRBJ2-7; weak D call: TRBD1 (5 bases). With 3 bases removed from V and 2 bases from J, the gap between germline ends came to 12 bases. Per germline, CDR1 SGHRS and CDR2 YFSETQ. The CDR3 is made up of 14 amino acids. The DNA for the CDR3 is TGCGCCAGCAGCTCCTGGACAAGCGCCTACGAGCAGTACTTC. It translates to CASSSWTSAYEQYF.

The V gene is TRBV24-1, the J gene TRBJ2-7, with 7 bases lining up with TRBD1. The CDR3 is made up of 14 amino acids. With 3 bases clipped from V and 3 bases from J, the junction kept 4 bases outside the gene matches. From germline, CDR1 is KGHDR and CDR2 SFDVKD. The CDR3 loop reads CATSDPGGDYEQYF. In nucleotides, the CDR3 is TGTGCCACCAGTGATCCAGGGGGAGACTACGAGCAGTACTTC.

The chain uses TRBV7-2 and TRBJ2-5, with 7 bases aligning to TRBD1. Trimming removed 5 bases from V and 2 bases from J; junction bases left unmatched: 8. There are 15 residues in the CDR3. Germline values: CDR1 SGHTA, CDR2 FQGNSA. The chain's CDR3 is CASSGTGQPQETQYF. The DNA for the CDR3 is TGTGCCAGCAGCGGGACGGGACAGCCTCAAGAGACCCAGTACTTC.

This chain's CDR3 is CAIMRGYEQYF. In nucleotides, the CDR3 is TGTGCCATCATGAGGGGTTACGAGCAGTACTTC. V usage is TRBV10-3 and J usage is TRBJ2-7; D possibly matches TRBD1 or TRBD2 (5 bases each). The CDR3 runs 11 residues. Trimming took 7 bases from V and 4 from J, leaving 8 bases between them. Germline V gene lookup returns CDR1 ENHRY and CDR2 SYGVKD.

The genes are TRBV2 and TRBJ2-5; D tentatively reads TRBD1 or TRBD2 (5 bases each). V lost 0 bases and J lost 6, with 11 bases in between. The CDR3 contains 14 residues. The germline V gene has CDR1 SNHLY and CDR2 FYNNEI. The CDR3 DNA reads as TGTGCCAGCAGTGAAGCTAGGGGACCTCAGACCCAGTACTTC. Translation: CASSEARGPQTQYF. The variable domain in full, completed from reference TRBV2 and TRBJ2-5, reads EPEVTQTPSHQVTQMGQEVILRCVPISNHLYFYWYRQILGQKVEFLVSFYNNEISEKSEIFDDQFSVERPDGSNFTLKIRSTKLEDSAMYFCASSEARGPQTQYFGPGTRLLVL.